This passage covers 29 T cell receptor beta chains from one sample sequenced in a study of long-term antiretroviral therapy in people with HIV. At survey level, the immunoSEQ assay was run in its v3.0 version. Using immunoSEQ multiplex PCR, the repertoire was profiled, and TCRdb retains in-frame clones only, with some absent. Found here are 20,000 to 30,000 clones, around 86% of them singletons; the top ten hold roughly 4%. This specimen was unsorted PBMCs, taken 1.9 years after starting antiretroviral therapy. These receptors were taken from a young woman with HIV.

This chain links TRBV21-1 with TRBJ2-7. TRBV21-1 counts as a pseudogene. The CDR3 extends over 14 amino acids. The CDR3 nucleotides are TGTGCCAGCAGCAAAAGGTCGAGGGGTAGGGAGCAGTACGTC. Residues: CASSKRSRGREQYV.

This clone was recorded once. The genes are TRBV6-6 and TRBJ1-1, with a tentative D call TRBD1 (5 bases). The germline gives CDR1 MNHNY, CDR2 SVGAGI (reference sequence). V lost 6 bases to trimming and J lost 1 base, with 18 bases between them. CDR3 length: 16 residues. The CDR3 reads CASSPIFRGANTEAFF. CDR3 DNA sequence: TGTGCCAGCAGCCCAATCTTTAGAGGGGCGAACACTGAAGCTTTCTTT.

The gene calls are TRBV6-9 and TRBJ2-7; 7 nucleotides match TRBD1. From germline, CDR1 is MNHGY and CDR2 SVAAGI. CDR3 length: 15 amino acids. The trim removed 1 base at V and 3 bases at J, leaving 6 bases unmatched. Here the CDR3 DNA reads TGTGCCAGCAGTTATTGTCCCCCAGGGGGCTACGAGCAGTACTTC. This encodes CASSYCPPGGYEQYF.

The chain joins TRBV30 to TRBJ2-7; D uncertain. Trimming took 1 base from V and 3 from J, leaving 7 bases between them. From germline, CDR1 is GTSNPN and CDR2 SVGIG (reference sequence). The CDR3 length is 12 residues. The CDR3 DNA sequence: TGTGCCTGGAGTGCATCTATCTACGAGCAGTACTTC. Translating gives CAWSASIYEQYF.

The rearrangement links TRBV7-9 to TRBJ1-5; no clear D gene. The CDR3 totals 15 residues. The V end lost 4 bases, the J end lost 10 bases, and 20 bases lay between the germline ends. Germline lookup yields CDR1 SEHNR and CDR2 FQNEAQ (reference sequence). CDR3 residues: CASSSADGRSGPQHF. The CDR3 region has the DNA TGTGCCAGCAGCTCCGCAGACGGAAGGTCTGGACCCCAGCATTTT.

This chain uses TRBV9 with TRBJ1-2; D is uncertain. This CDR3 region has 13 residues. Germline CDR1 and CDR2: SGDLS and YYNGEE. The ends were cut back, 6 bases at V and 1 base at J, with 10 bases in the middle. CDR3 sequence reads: CASKGSLNYGYTF. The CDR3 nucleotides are TGTGCCAGCAAAGGCAGCCTTAACTATGGCTACACCTTC.

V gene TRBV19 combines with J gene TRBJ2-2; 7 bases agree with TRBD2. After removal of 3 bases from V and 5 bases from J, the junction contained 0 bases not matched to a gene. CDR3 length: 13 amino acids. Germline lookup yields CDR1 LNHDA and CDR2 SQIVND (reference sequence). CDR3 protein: CASSMGGTGELFF. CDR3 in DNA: TGTGCCAGTAGTATGGGAGGGACCGGGGAGCTGTTTTTT.

CDR3 in amino acids: CASSSEGTGVGGYTF. The CDR3 nucleotides read TGCGCCAGCAGCTCCGAGGGGACAGGGGTAGGCGGCTACACCTTC. V and J are TRBV5-1 and TRBJ1-2, with 10 positions matching TRBD1. The CDR3 totals 15 residues. The V and J ends lost 3 bases and 8 bases, in that order; junction bases with no gene match: 10. Germline V gene data show CDR1 as SGHRS and CDR2 as YFSETQ.

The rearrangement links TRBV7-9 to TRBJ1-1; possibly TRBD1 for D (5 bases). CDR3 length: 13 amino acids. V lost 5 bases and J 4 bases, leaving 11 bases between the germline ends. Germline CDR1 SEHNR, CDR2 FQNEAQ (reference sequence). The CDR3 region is CASSVQGGTEAFF. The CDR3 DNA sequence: TGTGCCAGCAGCGTCCAGGGTGGCACTGAAGCTTTCTTT.

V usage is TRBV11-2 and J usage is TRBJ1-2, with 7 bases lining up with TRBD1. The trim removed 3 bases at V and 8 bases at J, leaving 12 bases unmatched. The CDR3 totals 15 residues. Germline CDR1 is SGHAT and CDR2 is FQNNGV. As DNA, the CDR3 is TGTGCCAGCAGCTTTTTTAGCAGGGGGGGATTAGGCTACACCTTC. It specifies CASSFFSRGGLGYTF.

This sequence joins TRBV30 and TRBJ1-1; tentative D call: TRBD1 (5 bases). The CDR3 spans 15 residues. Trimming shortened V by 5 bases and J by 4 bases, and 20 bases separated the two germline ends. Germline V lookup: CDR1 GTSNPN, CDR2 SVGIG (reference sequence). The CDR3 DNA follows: TGTGCCTGGGGTCGCGATTGGGGGTGGGCCACTGAAGCTTTCTTT. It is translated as CAWGRDWGWATEAFF.

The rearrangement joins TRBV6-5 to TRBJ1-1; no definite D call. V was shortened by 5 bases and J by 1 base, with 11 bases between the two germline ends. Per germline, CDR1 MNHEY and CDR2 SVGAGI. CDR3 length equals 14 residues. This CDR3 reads CASSRPDGNTEAFF. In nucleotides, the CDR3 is TGTGCCAGCAGTAGGCCGGACGGGAACACTGAAGCTTTCTTT.

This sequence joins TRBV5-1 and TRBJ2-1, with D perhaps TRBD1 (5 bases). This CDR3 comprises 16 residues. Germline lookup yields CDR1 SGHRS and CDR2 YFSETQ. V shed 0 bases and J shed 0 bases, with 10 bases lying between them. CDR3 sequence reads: CASSLEGLSSYNEQFF. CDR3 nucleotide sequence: TGCGCCAGCAGCTTGGAGGGGCTTAGCTCCTACAATGAGCAGTTCTTC.

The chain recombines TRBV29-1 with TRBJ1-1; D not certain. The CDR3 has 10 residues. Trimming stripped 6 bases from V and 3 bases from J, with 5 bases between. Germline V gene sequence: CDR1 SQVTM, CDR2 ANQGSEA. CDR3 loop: CSVWDTEAFF. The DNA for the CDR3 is TGCAGCGTCTGGGACACTGAAGCTTTCTTT.

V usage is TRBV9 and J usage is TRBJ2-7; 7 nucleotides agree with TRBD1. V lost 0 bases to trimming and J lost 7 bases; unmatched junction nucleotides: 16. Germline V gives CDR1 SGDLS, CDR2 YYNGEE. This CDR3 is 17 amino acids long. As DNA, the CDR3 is TGTGCCAGCAGCGTAGCTATATTTGGCGACAGGGAAGGGGAGCAGTACGTC. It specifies CASSVAIFGDREGEQYV.

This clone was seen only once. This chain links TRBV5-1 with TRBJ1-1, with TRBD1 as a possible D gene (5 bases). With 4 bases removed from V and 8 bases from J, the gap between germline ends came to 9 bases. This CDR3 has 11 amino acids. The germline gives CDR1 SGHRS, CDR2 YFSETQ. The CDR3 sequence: CASSAGLEAFF. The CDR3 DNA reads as TGCGCCAGCAGCGCAGGGCTCGAAGCTTTCTTT.

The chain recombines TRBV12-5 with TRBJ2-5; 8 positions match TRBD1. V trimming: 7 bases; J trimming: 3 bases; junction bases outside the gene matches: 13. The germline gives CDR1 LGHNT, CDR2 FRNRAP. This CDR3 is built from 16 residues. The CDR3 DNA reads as TGTGCTAGTGAACGGTTAGGGACAGGCAAGAAAGAGACCCAGTACTTC. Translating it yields CASERLGTGKKETQYF.

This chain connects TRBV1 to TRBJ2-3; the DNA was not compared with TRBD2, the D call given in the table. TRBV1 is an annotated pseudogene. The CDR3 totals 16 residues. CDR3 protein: CTSSQRAGVGSDTQYF. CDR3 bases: TGCACCAGCAGCCAGAGAGCGGGGGTGGGGTCAGATACGCAGTATTTT.

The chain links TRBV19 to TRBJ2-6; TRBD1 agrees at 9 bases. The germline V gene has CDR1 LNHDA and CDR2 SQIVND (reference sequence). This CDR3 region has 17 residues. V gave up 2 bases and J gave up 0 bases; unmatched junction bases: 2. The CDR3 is CASSITGGNSGANVLTF. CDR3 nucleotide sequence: TGTGCCAGTAGTATAACAGGGGGCAACTCTGGGGCCAACGTCCTGACTTTC.

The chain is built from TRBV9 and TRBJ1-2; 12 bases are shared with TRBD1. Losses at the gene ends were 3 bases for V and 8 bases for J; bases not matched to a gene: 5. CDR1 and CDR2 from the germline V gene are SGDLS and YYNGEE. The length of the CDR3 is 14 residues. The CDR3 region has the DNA TGTGCCAGCAGCGGGGGACAGGGGGCAAACGGCTACACCTTC. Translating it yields CASSGGQGANGYTF.

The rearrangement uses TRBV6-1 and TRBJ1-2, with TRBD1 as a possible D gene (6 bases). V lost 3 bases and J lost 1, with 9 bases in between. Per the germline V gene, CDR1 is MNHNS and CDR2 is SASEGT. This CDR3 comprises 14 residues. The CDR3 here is CASSDEGVNYGYTF. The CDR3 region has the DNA TGTGCCAGCAGTGACGAGGGGGTTAACTATGGCTACACCTTC.

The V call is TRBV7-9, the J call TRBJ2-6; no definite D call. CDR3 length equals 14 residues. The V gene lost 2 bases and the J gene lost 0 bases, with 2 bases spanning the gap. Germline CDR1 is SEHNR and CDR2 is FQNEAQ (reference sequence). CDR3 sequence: CASSLSSGANVLTF. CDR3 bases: TGTGCCAGCAGCTTAAGCTCTGGGGCCAACGTCCTGACTTTC.

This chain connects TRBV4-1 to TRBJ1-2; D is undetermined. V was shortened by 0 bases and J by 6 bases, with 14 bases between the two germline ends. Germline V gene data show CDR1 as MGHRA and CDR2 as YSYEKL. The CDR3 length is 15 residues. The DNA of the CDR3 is TGCGCCAGCAGCCAAGAGGGCACAGCGAATGATGGCTACACCTTC. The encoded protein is CASSQEGTANDGYTF.

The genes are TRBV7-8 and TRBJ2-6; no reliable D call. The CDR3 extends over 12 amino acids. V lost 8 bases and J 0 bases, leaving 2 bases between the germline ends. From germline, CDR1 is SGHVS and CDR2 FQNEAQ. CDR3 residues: CASDSGANVLTF. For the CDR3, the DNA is TGTGCCAGCGACTCTGGGGCCAACGTCCTGACTTTC.

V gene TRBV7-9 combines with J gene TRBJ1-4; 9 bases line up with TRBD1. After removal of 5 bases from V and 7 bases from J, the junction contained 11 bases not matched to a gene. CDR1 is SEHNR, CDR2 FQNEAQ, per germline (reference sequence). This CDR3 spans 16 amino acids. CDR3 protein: CASSIRTGVEGEKLFF. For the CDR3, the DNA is TGTGCCAGCAGCATACGGACAGGGGTTGAGGGTGAAAAACTGTTTTTT. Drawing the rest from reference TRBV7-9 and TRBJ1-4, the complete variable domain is DTGVSQNPRHKITKRGQNVTFRCDPISEHNRLYWYRQTLGQGPEFLTYFQNEAQLEKSRLLSDRFSAERPKGSFSTLEIQRTEQGDSAMYLCASSIRTGVEGEKLFFGSGTQLSVL.

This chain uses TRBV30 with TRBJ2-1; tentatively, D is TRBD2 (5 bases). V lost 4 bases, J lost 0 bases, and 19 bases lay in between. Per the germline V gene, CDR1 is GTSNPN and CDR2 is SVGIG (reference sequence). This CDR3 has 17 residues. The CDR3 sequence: CAWTPQGVRASYNEQFF. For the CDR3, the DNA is TGTGCCTGGACTCCCCAAGGTGTGAGGGCCTCCTACAATGAGCAGTTCTTC.

The chain's CDR3 is CASSPRQGSGSPLHF. The CDR3 DNA reads TGTGCCAGCAGTCCACGACAGGGTAGCGGTTCACCCCTCCACTTT. The chain carries TRBV27 and TRBJ1-6; 7 bases agree with TRBD1. CDR1 and CDR2 from the germline V gene are MNHEY and SMNVEV (reference sequence). J was trimmed by 9 bases and V by 5 bases; bases with no gene match: 10. This CDR3 region has 15 residues.

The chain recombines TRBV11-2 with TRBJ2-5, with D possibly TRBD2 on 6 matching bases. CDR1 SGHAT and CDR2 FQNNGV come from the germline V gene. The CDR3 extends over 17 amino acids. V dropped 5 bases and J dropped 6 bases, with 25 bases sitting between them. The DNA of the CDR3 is TGTGCCAGCAGCCAAAGATTTGGGAGTGGGGGGATAAAGACCCAGTACTTC. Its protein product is CASSQRFGSGGIKTQYF.

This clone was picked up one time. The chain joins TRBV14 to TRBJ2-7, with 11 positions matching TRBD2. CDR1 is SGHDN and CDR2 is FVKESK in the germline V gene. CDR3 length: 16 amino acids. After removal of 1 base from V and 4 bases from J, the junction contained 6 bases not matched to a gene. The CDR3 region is CASSQGGLAAVYEQYF. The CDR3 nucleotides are TGTGCCAGCAGCCAAGGGGGACTAGCGGCGGTATACGAGCAGTACTTC.